This T cell receptor (beta chain) came from a study of shared clonotypes between healthy human individuals. Notes on the study in general: Of the naive CD4 clonotypes, around 5.2% were shared across several donors.

Assay used: immunoSEQ multiplex PCR; TCRdb lists only in-frame clones, some missing. The sample has about 2 million clones; roughly 94% are singletons. Positive CCR7 selection of CD45RO-negative cells yielded the naive CD8 cells, and terminally differentiated effector memory CD45RA+ cells were excluded. Adult donors, all healthy and HIV-negative, had no recent acute infections or vaccinations. V gave up 4 bases and J gave up 0 bases, with 10 bases separating them. The germline gives CDR1 SEHNR, CDR2 FQNEAQ (reference sequence). CDR3 length: 14 amino acids. With respect to this clone: Its antigen remains unknown.

This sequence joins TRBV7-9 and TRBJ2-7; D gene unclear. The sequenced material came from naive CD8+ T cells sorted from blood. The receptor's source is a man between 18 and 29 years old in good health. CDR3 DNA sequence: TGTGCCAGCAGCTCGTACACCGACTCCTACGAGCAGTACTTC. Amino acids: CASSSYTDSYEQYF.